These 2 T cell receptor beta chains originate from one sample sequenced in a study of cytomegalovirus exposure and HLA in healthy donors. PCR was performed using 60 Vbeta and 13 Jbeta primers. The protocol was immunoSEQ multiplex PCR, while the TCRdb copy is restricted to in-frame clones and leaves out a portion. This sample carries approximately 110,000 clones, approximately 69% of them seen once, and the ten largest clones take about 4%. The sample was PBMCs. The receptors stem from a woman aged 40 to 50 in good health and CMV-seropositive.

This clone was counted between two and nine times. CDR3 nucleotide sequence: TGTGCCAGCAGCCCAACGGGGGTCTACGAGCAGTACTTC. Translation: CASSPTGVYEQYF. The chain is built from TRBV11-2 and TRBJ2-7, with TRBD2 as a possible D gene (6 bases). CDR3 length: 13 residues. The germline V gene encodes CDR1 SGHAT and CDR2 FQNNGV. Trimming took off 5 bases at V and 3 bases at J, with 11 bases between the two ends.

The chain uses TRBV7-2 and TRBJ1-5; 10 nucleotides agree with TRBD1. CDR1 SGHTA and CDR2 FQGNSA come from the germline V gene. The CDR3 consists of 14 residues. Losses at the gene ends were 5 bases for V and 5 bases for J; bases not matched to a gene: 3. The CDR3 region is CASSRGQGYQPQHF. The CDR3 nucleotides read TGTGCCAGCAGCAGGGGACAGGGGTATCAGCCCCAGCATTTT.